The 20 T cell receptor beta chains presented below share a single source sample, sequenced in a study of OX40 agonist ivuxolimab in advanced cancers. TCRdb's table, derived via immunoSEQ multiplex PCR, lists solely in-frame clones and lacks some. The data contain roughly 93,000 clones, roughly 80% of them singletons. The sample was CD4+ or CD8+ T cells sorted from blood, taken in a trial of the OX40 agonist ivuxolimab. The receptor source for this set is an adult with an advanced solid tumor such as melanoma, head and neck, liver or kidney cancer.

The DNA for the CDR3 is TGCGCCAGCAGCCAAGATGTTGGGGAAGGGGACGAGCAGTACTTC. Translation gives CASSQDVGEGDEQYF. The chain recombines TRBV4-1 with TRBJ2-7; tentatively, D is TRBD1 (5 bases). Germline-derived CDR1 and CDR2 are MGHRA and YSYEKL. Trimming removed 0 bases from V and 5 bases from J, with 14 bases in between. This CDR3 comprises 15 residues.

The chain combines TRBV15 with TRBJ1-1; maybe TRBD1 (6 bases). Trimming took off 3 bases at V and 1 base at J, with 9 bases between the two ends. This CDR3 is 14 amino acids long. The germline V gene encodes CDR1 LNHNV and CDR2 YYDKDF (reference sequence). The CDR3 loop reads CATSSQTGNTEAFF. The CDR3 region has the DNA TGTGCCACCAGCAGCCAGACAGGGAACACTGAAGCTTTCTTT.

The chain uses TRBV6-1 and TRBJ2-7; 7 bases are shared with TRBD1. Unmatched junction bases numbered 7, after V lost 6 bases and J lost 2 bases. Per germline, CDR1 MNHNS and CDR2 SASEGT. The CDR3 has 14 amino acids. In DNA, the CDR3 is TGTGCCAGCAGATTCGGGACAGAAACCTACGAGCAGTACTTC. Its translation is CASRFGTETYEQYF.

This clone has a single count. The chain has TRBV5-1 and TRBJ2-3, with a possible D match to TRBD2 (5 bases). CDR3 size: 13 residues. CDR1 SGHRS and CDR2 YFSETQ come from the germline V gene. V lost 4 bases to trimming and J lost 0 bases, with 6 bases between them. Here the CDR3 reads CASSRDSTDTQYF. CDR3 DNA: TGCGCCAGCAGCCGGGATAGCACAGATACGCAGTATTTT.

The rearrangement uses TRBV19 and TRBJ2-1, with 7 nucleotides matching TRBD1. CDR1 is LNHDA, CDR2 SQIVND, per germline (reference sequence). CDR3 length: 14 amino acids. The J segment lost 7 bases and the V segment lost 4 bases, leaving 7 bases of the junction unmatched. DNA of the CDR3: TGTGCCAGTAGTACCACAGGGGCCTTTAATGAGCAGTTCTTC. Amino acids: CASSTTGAFNEQFF.

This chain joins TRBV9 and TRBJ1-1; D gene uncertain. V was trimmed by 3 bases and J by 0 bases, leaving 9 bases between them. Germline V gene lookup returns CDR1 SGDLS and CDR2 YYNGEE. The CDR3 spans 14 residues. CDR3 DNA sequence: TGTGCCAGCAGCGCTTTCGAAATGAACACTGAAGCTTTCTTT. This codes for CASSAFEMNTEAFF.

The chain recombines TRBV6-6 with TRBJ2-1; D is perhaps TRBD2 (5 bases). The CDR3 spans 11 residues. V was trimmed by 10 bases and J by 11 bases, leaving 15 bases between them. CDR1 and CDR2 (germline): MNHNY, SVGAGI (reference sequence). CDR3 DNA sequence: TGTGCCATGAGGGTCGGCAGCCAGCAGTTCTTC. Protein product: CAMRVGSQQFF.

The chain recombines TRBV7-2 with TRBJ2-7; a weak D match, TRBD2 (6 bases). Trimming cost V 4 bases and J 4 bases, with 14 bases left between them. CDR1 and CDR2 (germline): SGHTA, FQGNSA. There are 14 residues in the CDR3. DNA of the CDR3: TGTGCCAGCAGCTCCCCGGGACGGGAGTACGAGCAGTACTTC. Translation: CASSSPGREYEQYF.

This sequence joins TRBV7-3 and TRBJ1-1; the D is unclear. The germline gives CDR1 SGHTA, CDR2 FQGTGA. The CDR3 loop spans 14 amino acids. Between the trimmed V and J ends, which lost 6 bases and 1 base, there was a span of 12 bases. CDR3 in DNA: TGTGCCAGCAGTCGGAGTGGGGAGAACACTGAAGCTTTCTTT. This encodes CASSRSGENTEAFF. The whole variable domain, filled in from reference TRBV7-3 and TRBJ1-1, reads GAGVSQTPSNKVTEKGKYVELRCDPISGHTALYWYRQSLGQGPEFLIYFQGTGAADDSGLPNDRFFAVRPEGSVSTLKIQRTERGDSAVYLCASSRSGENTEAFFGQGTRLTVV.

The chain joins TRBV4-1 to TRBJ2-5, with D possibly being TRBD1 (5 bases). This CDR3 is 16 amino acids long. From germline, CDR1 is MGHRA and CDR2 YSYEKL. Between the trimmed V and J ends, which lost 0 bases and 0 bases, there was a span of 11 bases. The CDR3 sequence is CASSQDGHLYQETQYF. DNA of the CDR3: TGCGCCAGCAGCCAAGATGGACACTTGTACCAAGAGACCCAGTACTTC.

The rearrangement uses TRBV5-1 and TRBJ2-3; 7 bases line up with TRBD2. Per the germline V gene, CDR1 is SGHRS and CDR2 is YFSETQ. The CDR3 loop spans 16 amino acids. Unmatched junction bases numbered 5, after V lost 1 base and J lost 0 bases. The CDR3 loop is CASSLLGGASTDTQYF. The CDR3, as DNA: TGCGCCAGCAGCTTGTTGGGAGGGGCGAGCACAGATACGCAGTATTTT.

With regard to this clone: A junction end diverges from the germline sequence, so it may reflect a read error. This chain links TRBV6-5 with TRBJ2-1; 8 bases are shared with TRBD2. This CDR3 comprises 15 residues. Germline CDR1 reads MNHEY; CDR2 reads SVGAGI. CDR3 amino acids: CASSPYGDSGNGGIF. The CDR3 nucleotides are TGTGCCAGCAGTCCCTACGGAGATAGCGGGAATGGAGGGATCTTC.

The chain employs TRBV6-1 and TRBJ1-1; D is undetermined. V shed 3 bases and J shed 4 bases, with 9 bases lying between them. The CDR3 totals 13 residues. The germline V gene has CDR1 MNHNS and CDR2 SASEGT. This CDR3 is CASSDYKATEAFF. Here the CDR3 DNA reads TGTGCCAGCAGTGACTACAAAGCCACTGAAGCTTTCTTT.

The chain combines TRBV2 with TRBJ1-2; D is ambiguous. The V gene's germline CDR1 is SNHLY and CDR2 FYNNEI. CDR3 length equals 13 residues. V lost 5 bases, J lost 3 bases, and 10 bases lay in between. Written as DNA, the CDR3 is TGTGCCAGCAGTCTCCCACGGGACTATGGCTACACCTTC. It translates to CASSLPRDYGYTF.

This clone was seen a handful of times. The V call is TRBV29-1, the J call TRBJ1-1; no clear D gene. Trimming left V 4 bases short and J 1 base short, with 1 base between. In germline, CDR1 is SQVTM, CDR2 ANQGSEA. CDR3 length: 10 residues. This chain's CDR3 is CSVGNTEAFF. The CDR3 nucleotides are TGCAGCGTTGGGAACACTGAAGCTTTCTTT.

The chain's CDR3 is CASSLGFEAFF. The DNA for the CDR3 is TGTGCCAGTAGTCTTGGATTTGAAGCTTTCTTT. This rearrangement joins TRBV19 to TRBJ1-1; D uncertain. Germline CDR1 LNHDA, CDR2 SQIVND (reference sequence). V lost 5 bases and J 7 bases, leaving 8 bases between the germline ends. The CDR3 is 11 amino acids.

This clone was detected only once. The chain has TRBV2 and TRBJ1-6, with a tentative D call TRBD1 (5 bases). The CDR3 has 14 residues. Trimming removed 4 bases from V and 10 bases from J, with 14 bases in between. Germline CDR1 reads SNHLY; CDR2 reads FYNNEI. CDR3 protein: CASSVTGIRSPLHF. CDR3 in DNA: TGTGCCAGCAGTGTCACAGGCATAAGGTCACCCCTCCACTTT.

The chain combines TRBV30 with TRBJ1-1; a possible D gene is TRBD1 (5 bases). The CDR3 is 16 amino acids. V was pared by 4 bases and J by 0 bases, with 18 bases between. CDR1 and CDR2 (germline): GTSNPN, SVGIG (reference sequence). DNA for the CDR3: TGTGCCTGGACACAGGTTGCTCAGGCGATGAACACTGAAGCTTTCTTT. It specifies CAWTQVAQAMNTEAFF.

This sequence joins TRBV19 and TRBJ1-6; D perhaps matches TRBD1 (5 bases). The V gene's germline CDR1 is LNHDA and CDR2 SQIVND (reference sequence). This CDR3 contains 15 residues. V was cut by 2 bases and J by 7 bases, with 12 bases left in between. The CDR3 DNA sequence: TGTGCCAGTAGTATACGGCCCAGGGTCAATTCACCCCTCCACTTT. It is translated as CASSIRPRVNSPLHF.

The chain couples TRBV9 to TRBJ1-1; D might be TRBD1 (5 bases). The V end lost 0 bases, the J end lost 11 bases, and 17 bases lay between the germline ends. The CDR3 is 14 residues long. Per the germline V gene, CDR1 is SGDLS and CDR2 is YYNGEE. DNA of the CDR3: TGTGCCAGCAGCGTAGACACCCGGGACGGAGAGGCTTTCTTT. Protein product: CASSVDTRDGEAFF.